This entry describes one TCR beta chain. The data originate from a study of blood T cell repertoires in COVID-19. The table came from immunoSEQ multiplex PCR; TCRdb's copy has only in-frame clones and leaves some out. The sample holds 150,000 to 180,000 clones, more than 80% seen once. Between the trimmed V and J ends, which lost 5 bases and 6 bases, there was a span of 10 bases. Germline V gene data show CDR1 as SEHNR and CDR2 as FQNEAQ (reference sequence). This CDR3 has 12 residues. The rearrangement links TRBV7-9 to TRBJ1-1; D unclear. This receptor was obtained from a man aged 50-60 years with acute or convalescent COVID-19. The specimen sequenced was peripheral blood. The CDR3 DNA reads TGTGCCAGCAGCCTAAACTACCCTGAAGCTTTCTTT. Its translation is CASSLNYPEAFF.